The clone carrying this TCR beta chain was recorded many times. The target antigen is unknown. This sample was taken from a study of T-cell reconstitution after alpha-beta-depleted transplantation in children. Unique molecular identifiers were incorporated when the TCRbeta library was constructed. One entry per CDR3 protein, called by TCRdb with MiXCR from the PCR reads. The table includes 450,000 to 600,000 distinct CDR3 sequences, about 10% detected once. Notes on the study in general: Reportedly, alpha-beta T cells present about two months post-transplant originated from several hundred expanded clones of graft origin. From surviving recipient T cells and thymic progenitors came the high day-60 TCRbeta diversity observed in some patients.

The germline V gene has CDR1 DFQATT and CDR2 SNEGSKA (reference sequence). Trimming shortened V by 2 bases and J by 2 bases, and 8 bases separated the two germline ends. This CDR3 spans 13 amino acids. The sequence was collected from a child aged 2 to 10 with inherited bone marrow failure, due to receive a stem cell transplant. The chain recombines TRBV20-1 with TRBJ2-3; D is undetermined. The material sequenced was PBMCs, taken before TCRalphabeta/CD19-depleted stem cell transplant. CDR3 sequence (DNA): TGCAGTGCTAGACCGGGCTTCACAGATACGCAGTATTTT. It encodes CSARPGFTDTQYF.